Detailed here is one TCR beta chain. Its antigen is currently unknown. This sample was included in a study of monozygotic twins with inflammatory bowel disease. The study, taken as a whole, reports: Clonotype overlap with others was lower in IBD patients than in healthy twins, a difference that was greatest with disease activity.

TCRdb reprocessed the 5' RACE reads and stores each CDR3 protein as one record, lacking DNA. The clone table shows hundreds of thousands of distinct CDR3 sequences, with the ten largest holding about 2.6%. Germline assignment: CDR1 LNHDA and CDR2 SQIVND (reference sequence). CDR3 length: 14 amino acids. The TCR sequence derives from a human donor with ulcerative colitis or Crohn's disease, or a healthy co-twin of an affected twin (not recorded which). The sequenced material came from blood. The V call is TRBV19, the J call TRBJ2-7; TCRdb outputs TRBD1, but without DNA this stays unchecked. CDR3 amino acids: CASSIDLRGNEQYF.